This passage covers 8 T cell receptor beta chains from one sample sequenced in a study of blood T cell repertoires in COVID-19. TCRdb keeps only in-frame clones here, not all; method: immunoSEQ multiplex PCR. The sample shows approximately 71,000 clones, 90% of them seen only once. The sample was peripheral blood. The receptors derive from a woman aged 18-30 years with acute or convalescent COVID-19.

The V gene is TRBV9, the J gene TRBJ1-2, with TRBD1 matching 7 bases. There are 17 residues in the CDR3. V lost 4 bases to trimming and J lost 6 bases; unmatched junction nucleotides: 18. CDR1 is SGDLS, CDR2 YYNGEE, per germline. CDR3 amino acids: CASSPLTGPSLVDGYTF. The CDR3 nucleotides read TGTGCCAGCAGCCCTTTGACAGGGCCCTCATTAGTTGATGGCTACACCTTC.

The CDR3 bases are TGTGCCAGTAGCCTGGGGCAGATGGACACTGAAGCTTTCTTT. It translates to CASSLGQMDTEAFF. The gene calls are TRBV19 and TRBJ1-1, with D possibly matching TRBD1 (5 bases). CDR1 LNHDA and CDR2 SQIVND come from the germline V gene (reference sequence). V was trimmed by 6 bases and J by 3 bases, leaving 14 bases between them. The CDR3 sequence is 14 residues long.

The chain is built from TRBV6-1 and TRBJ2-7; no reliable D call. Germline-derived CDR1 and CDR2 are MNHNS and SASEGT. V gave up 1 base and J gave up 4 bases, with 11 bases separating them. The CDR3 is made up of 14 amino acids. For the CDR3, the DNA is TGTGCCAGCAGTGAAGACATACGCTCATACGAGCAGTACTTC. Protein product: CASSEDIRSYEQYF.

This chain joins TRBV5-6 and TRBJ2-7; 11 bases fit TRBD1. Looked up from germline, CDR1 is SGHDT and CDR2 is YYEEEE. The CDR3 runs 14 residues. V was clipped by 3 bases and J by 6 bases; unmatched bases: 5. CDR3 in amino acids: CASSSDRGLGEQYF. The CDR3 DNA reads TGTGCCAGCAGCTCGGACAGGGGGCTGGGCGAGCAGTACTTC.

CDR3 amino acids: CASSPGQGKAYEQYF. The CDR3 nucleotides are TGCGCCAGCAGCCCCGGACAGGGCAAAGCTTACGAGCAGTACTTC. The genes are TRBV5-1 and TRBJ2-7, with 8 bases identical to TRBD1. Germline V CDR1 and CDR2: SGHRS, YFSETQ. The CDR3 covers 15 residues. After removal of 4 bases from V and 4 bases from J, the junction contained 10 bases not matched to a gene.

The chain is built from TRBV4-3 and TRBJ2-1, with 8 nucleotides matching TRBD1. This CDR3 has 14 amino acids. Germline V lookup: CDR1 LGHNA, CDR2 YSLEER. V was clipped by 5 bases and J by 6 bases; unmatched bases: 6. This CDR3 reads CASSSGQGGNEQFF. CDR3 coding DNA: TGCGCCAGCAGCTCCGGACAGGGTGGCAATGAGCAGTTCTTC.

The genes are TRBV28 and TRBJ1-5; D remains ambiguous. The CDR3 is 12 residues long. Germline values: CDR1 MDHEN, CDR2 SYDVKM. The ends were cut back, 3 bases at V and 9 bases at J, with 9 bases in the middle. The CDR3: CASSFMFGPQHF. In nucleotides, the CDR3 is TGTGCCAGCAGTTTTATGTTCGGGCCCCAGCATTTT.

This chain joins TRBV19 and TRBJ1-1; D unresolved. V lost 4 bases and J 5 bases, leaving 14 bases between the germline ends. Germline CDR1 and CDR2: LNHDA and SQIVND (reference sequence). The CDR3 is 14 residues long. In DNA, the CDR3 is TGTGCCAGTAGTAAACCCTCGGGTTGGACTGAAGCTTTCTTT. Amino acid sequence: CASSKPSGWTEAFF.